The T cell receptor beta chain under discussion was sequenced for a study of blood T cell repertoires in COVID-19. Whole-study context: Sample material is recorded as cDNA or gDNA derived from T cells, B-cell-depleted T cells, or PBMCs.

CDR1 is LNHDA and CDR2 is SQIVND in the germline V gene (reference sequence). The CDR3 consists of 15 residues. V shed 0 bases and J shed 6 bases, with 14 bases lying between them. Libraries were prepared by immunoSEQ multiplex PCR; TCRdb keeps only in-frame clonotypes and omits some of them. The sample comprises more than 65,000 clones, about four fifths of which are singletons, and approximately 6% rests with the top ten. This TCR was recovered from a woman in her sixties with acute or convalescent COVID-19. Sequenced: peripheral blood. The rearrangement uses TRBV19 and TRBJ1-1; D possibly corresponds to TRBD1 (6 bases). CDR3 DNA: TGTGCCAGTAGTATAGAACAGGGACGGGGTTCTGAAGCTTTCTTT. Translation: CASSIEQGRGSEAFF.